The T cell receptor beta chain under discussion was sequenced for a study of blood T cell repertoires in COVID-19. Deletions cut 5 bases from V and 2 bases from J, with 21 bases between. CDR1 and CDR2 (germline): SGHTA, FQGNSA. CDR3 length: 17 amino acids. Using immunoSEQ multiplex PCR, the repertoire was profiled, and TCRdb retains in-frame clones only, with some absent. The table records a few hundred thousand clones, about 87% of them present only once. The sequenced material came from peripheral blood. The chain couples TRBV7-2 to TRBJ1-2, with D possibly being TRBD1 (6 bases). The receptor was derived from a woman between 50 and 59 years old with acute or convalescent COVID-19. CDR3 loop: CASSVKPPGQGNYGYTF. CDR3 DNA sequence: TGTGCCAGCAGCGTAAAACCCCCGGGACAAGGAAACTATGGCTACACCTTC.